The present T cell receptor beta chain was sequenced within a study of T cells after yellow fever vaccination. Findings and limits, study-wide: On re-exposure, the response was weaker but peaked faster, at day 5 versus 15. Detected again after the booster were most primary-vaccination clones, at 95% to 98% CD4 and about 90% CD8.

This clonotype was seen many times. Its antigen is unknown. This CDR3 contains 15 residues. The germline CDR1 and CDR2 sequences are SGHDT and YYEEEE. V dropped 4 bases and J dropped 1; count of bases not matched to a gene: 5. Template switching with 5'RACE generated the TCR cDNA and added a universal primer site and UMIs. TCRdb itself ran the 5' RACE reads through MiXCR, one entry per CDR3 protein. Here the sample spans tens of thousands of distinct CDR3 sequences, 6.5% to 9% being singletons. The clonotype was recovered from a man aged 30-40 years who received the YFV17D yellow fever vaccine. The source material was CD8+ T cells sorted from PBMCs, sampled 15 days after the yellow fever booster vaccination. The chain couples TRBV5-6 to TRBJ2-7; TRBD1 agrees at 10 bases. DNA of the CDR3: TGTGCCAGCAGCAGACGGGACAGGGGTTCCTACGAGCAGTACTTC. Encoded protein: CASSRRDRGSYEQYF.